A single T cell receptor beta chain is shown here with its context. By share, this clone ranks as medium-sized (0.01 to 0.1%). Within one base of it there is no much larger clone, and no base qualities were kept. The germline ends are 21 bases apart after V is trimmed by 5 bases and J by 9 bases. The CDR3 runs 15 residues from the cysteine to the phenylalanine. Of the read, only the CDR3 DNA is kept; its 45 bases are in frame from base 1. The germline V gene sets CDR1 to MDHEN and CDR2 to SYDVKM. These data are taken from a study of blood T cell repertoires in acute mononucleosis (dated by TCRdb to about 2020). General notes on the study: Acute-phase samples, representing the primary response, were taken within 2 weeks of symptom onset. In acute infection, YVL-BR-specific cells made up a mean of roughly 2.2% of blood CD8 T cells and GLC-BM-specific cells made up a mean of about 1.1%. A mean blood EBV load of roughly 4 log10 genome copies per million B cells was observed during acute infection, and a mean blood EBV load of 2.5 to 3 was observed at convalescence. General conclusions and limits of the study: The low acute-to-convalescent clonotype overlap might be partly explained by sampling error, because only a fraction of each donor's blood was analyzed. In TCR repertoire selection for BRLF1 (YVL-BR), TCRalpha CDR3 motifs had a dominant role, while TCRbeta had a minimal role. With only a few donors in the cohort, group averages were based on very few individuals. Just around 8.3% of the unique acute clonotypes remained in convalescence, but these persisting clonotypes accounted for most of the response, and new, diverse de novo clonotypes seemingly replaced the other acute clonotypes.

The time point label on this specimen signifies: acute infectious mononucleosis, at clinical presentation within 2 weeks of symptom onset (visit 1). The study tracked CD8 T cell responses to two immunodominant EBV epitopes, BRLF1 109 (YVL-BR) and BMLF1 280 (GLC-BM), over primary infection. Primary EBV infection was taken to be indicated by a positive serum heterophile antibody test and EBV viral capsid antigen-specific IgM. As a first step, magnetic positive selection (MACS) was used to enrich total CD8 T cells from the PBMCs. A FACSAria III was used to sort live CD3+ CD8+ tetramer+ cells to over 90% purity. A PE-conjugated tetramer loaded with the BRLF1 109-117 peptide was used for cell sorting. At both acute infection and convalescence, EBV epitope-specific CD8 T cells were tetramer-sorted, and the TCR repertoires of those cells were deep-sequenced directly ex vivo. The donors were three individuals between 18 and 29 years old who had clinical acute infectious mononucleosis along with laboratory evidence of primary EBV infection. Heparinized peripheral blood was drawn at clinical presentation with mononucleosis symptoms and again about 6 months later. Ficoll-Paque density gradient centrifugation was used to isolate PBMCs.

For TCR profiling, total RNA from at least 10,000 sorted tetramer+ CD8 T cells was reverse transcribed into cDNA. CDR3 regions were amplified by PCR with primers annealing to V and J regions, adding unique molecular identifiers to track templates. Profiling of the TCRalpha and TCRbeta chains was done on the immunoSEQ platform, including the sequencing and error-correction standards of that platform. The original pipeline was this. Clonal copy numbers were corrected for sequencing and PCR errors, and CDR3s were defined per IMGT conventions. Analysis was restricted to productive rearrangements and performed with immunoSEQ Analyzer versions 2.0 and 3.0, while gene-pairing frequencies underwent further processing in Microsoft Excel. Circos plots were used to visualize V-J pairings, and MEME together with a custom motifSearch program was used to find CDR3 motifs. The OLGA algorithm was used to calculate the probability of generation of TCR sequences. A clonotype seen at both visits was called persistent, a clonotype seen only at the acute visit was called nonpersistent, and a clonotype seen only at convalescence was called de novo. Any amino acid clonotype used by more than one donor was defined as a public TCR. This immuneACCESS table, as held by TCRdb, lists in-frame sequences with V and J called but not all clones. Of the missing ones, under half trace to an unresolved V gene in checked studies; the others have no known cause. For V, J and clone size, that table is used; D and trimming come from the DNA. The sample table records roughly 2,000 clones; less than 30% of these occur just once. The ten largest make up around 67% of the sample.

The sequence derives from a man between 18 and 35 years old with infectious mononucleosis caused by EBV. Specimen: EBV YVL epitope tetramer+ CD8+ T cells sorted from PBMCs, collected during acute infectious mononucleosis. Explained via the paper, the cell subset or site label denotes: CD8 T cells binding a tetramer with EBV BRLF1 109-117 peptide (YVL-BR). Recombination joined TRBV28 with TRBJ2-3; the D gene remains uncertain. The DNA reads TGTGCCAGCAGTGCCCTACTTGGGTCAGCGTCGACGCAGTATTTT. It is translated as CASSALLGSASTQYF.